This T cell receptor (beta chain) comes out of a study of CD8+CD57+ T cells in acquired aplastic anemia. Study-level information: Quantities of DNA derived from sorted CD4+ and CD8+ cells averaged roughly 3 ug. Notes on the study in general: In CD8+ cells, Simpson's diversity showed no significant difference between patients and controls. Patients and controls shared some 30 CD8+ CDR3 sequences, highly expressed in patients.

Germline CDR1 reads MDHEN; CDR2 reads SYDVKM. V was trimmed by 5 bases and J by 4 bases, leaving 17 bases between them. The CDR3 has 16 amino acids. This clonotype appeared a few times. Its antigen is not known. Sequenced patients had shown CD8+CD57+ cell expansion by flow cytometry. Genomic DNA served as template for TCR beta VDJ and CDR3 profiling. TCRdb ran MiXCR on the reads and lists one entry per CDR3 protein. The table shows 260,000 or so distinct CDR3 sequences, with around 45% occurring only once. The gene calls are TRBV28 and TRBJ2-2; weak D call: TRBD1 (6 bases). The sample was sorted CD4+, CD8+, or CD8+CD57+ T cells (not recorded which) from PBMCs. The receptor comes from a human donor with aplastic anemia. CDR3 in DNA: TGTGCCAGCAGTCAATTATGGGGGCCTGGCACCGGGGAGCTGTTTTTT. Residues: CASSQLWGPGTGELFF.